Included here is one T cell receptor beta chain sequence, with context. This sample was taken from a study of blood T cell repertoires in COVID-19. For the study at large: COVID-19 samples, acute and convalescent, were from the United States, Italy and Spain. Sources were T cells, B-cell-depleted T cells, or PBMCs; the material itself was cDNA or gDNA.

Source study methods: Counts of nucleated cells, estimated from reference gene primer amplification, were obtained. The data were produced by immunoSEQ multiplex PCR, yet TCRdb's version contains in-frame clones alone and is incomplete. The DNA was the basis for D and trimming; V, J and clone size are from that table. The sample comprises fewer than 200,000 clones, roughly 82% of which are singletons, and 8.4% rests with the top ten. Trimming cost V 4 bases and J 1 base, with 14 bases left between them. The CDR3 spans 16 residues. CDR1 and CDR2 (germline): SGHAT, FQNNGV. V and J are TRBV11-2 and TRBJ1-5; D perhaps matches TRBD1 (6 bases). Sequencing used peripheral blood. The receptor's source is a woman between 70 and 85 years old with acute or convalescent COVID-19. CDR3 coding DNA: TGTGCCAGCAGCTACACAACAGGGATCAGCAATCAGCCCCAGCATTTT. Translated, it gives CASSYTTGISNQPQHF.